These 23 T cell receptor beta chains came from one sample sequenced in a study of blood T cell repertoires in COVID-19. The repertoire was sequenced with immunoSEQ multiplex PCR; TCRdb's copy has only in-frame clones and lacks some. The sample yields under 150,000 clones, 70% to 85% seen once. What was sequenced was peripheral blood. Receptors originate from a man between 65 and 79 years old with active or convalescent COVID-19.

The chain has TRBV15 and TRBJ2-3; 7 bases align to TRBD2. After removal of 0 bases from V and 7 bases from J, the junction contained 10 bases not matched to a gene. CDR1 and CDR2 from the germline V gene are LNHNV and YYDKDF (reference sequence). This CDR3 is built from 16 residues. CDR3 sequence: CATSRDQRGGANTQYF. In DNA, the CDR3 is TGTGCCACCAGCAGAGATCAGCGGGGCGGTGCTAATACGCAGTATTTT.

The gene calls are TRBV18 and TRBJ2-7; D is possibly TRBD1 (6 bases). V was cut by 4 bases and J by 2 bases, with 12 bases left in between. The CDR3 is 14 amino acids. Germline V lookup: CDR1 KGHSH, CDR2 LQKENI. The CDR3 nucleotides read TGTGCCAGCTCACGACAGGACAAGGCCTACGAGCAGTACTTC. Protein: CASSRQDKAYEQYF.

J is TRBJ2-7 and V is TRBV23-1; no firm D call. TRBV23-1 is noted as an ORF with a role that remains uncertain. The CDR3 has 11 amino acids. The V and J ends lost 9 bases and 3 bases respectively, with 9 bases between them. This CDR3 reads CARTPGYEQYF. As DNA, the CDR3 is TGCGCCAGGACTCCGGGCTACGAGCAGTACTTC.

The genes are TRBV5-1 and TRBJ1-5; TRBD1 aligns across 11 bases. V was clipped by 4 bases and J by 8 bases; unmatched bases: 8. Germline V gene lookup returns CDR1 SGHRS and CDR2 YFSETQ. The CDR3 has 15 residues. The DNA for the CDR3 is TGCGCCAGCAGCCGGGGGACAGGGGGTAATAAGCCCCAGCATTTT. Amino acids: CASSRGTGGNKPQHF.

The chain couples TRBV6-5 to TRBJ1-1; the match to TRBD1 covers 7 bases. The V and J ends lost 2 bases and 7 bases, in that order; junction bases with no gene match: 4. This CDR3 comprises 13 residues. Looked up from germline, CDR1 is MNHEY and CDR2 is SVGAGI. The CDR3 DNA sequence: TGTGCCAGCAGTTACACTGGGGACAGTGAAGCTTTCTTT. It is translated as CASSYTGDSEAFF.

The chain employs TRBV7-6 and TRBJ2-7; D may be TRBD1 (6 bases). Trimming took 5 bases from V and 2 from J, leaving 13 bases between them. The germline gives CDR1 SGHVS, CDR2 FNYEAQ. The CDR3 consists of 14 residues. CDR3: CASSPRNRAYEQYF. The CDR3 DNA reads TGTGCCAGCAGCCCGCGGAACAGGGCCTACGAGCAGTACTTC. Drawing the rest from reference TRBV7-6 and TRBJ2-7, the complete variable domain is GAGVSQSPRYKVTKRGQDVALRCDPISGHVSLYWYRQALGQGPEFLTYFNYEAQQDKSGLPNDRFSAERPEGSISTLTIQRTEQRDSAMYRCASSPRNRAYEQYFGPGTRLTVT.

This rearrangement joins TRBV5-5 to TRBJ2-6; D is perhaps TRBD1 (5 bases). The V end lost 0 bases, the J end lost 3 bases, and 16 bases lay between the germline ends. The CDR3 has 18 amino acids. CDR1 and CDR2 (germline): SGHKS, YYEKEE (reference sequence). This CDR3 is CASSLDFGAGLGANVLTF. CDR3 coding DNA: TGTGCCAGCAGCTTGGACTTTGGGGCAGGGCTTGGGGCCAACGTCCTGACTTTC.

The chain couples TRBV6-2 or TRBV6-3 to TRBJ2-1; 7 nucleotides agree with TRBD2. Trimming removed 3 bases from V and 3 bases from J; junction bases left unmatched: 8. Germline CDR1 and CDR2: MNHEY and SVGEGT. CDR3 length equals 16 residues. CDR3 loop: CASSYFRTRDYNEQFF. As DNA, the CDR3 is TGTGCCAGCAGTTATTTTCGGACTAGGGACTACAATGAGCAGTTCTTC.

This clone came up a few times. The CDR3 DNA follows: TGTGCCAGCAGCTTAAATCCCCGAATCAGCGGAACCTTCACAGATACGCAGTATTTT. Translated: CASSLNPRISGTFTDTQYF. This chain uses TRBV7-3 with TRBJ2-3, with D perhaps matching TRBD2 (5 bases). Germline V gene data show CDR1 as SGHTA and CDR2 as FQGTGA. CDR3 size: 19 residues. Trimming shortened V by 1 base and J by 2 bases, and 22 bases separated the two germline ends.

This clone was found a few times. CDR3: CASSLVTGAGNQPQHF. CDR3 DNA: TGTGCCAGCAGCTTAGTTACAGGCGCCGGCAATCAGCCCCAGCATTTT. This sequence joins TRBV7-2 and TRBJ1-5, with D possibly TRBD1 on 5 matching bases. This CDR3 is built from 16 residues. Germline CDR1 reads SGHTA; CDR2 reads FQGNSA. The V and J ends lost 1 base and 2 bases respectively, with 12 bases between them.

The chain uses TRBV3-1 (or the pseudogene TRBV3-2) and TRBJ1-1; a possible D gene is TRBD1 (6 bases). This CDR3 contains 14 residues. Trimming cost V 3 bases and J 5 bases, with 13 bases left between them. In germline, CDR1 is LGHDT, CDR2 YNNKEL (reference sequence). The CDR3 bases are TGTGCCAGCAGCCAGTCAGGGGCTGGGACTGAAGCTTTCTTT. It encodes CASSQSGAGTEAFF.

This clone was seen just once. V is TRBV28 and J is TRBJ2-1, with 7 nucleotides matching TRBD2. This CDR3 spans 16 amino acids. The V gene end was trimmed by 6 bases and the J gene end by 0 bases; junction bases not matched to a gene: 8. Germline V gene lookup returns CDR1 MDHEN and CDR2 SYDVKM. The CDR3 loop reads CASRSLLADSYNEQFF. In DNA form, the CDR3 reads TGTGCCAGCAGGTCCCTCCTAGCGGACTCCTACAATGAGCAGTTCTTC.

V and J are TRBV18 and TRBJ2-2; TRBD1 agrees at 7 bases. Germline CDR1 reads KGHSH; CDR2 reads LQKENI. The CDR3 sequence is 16 residues long. Trimming removed 6 bases from V and 1 base from J; junction bases left unmatched: 8. This chain's CDR3 is CASSRAGQVNTGELFF. CDR3 in DNA: TGTGCCAGCTCGAGAGCCGGACAGGTGAACACCGGGGAGCTGTTTTTT. The whole variable domain, remainder taken from reference TRBV18 and TRBJ2-2, is NAGVMQNPRHLVRRRGQEARLRCSPMKGHSHVYWYRQLPEEGLKFMVYLQKENIIDESGMPKERFSAEFPKEGPSILRIQQVVRGDSAAYFCASSRAGQVNTGELFFGEGSRLTVL.

The genes are TRBV3-1 (or the pseudogene TRBV3-2) and TRBJ1-4; D remains unclear. The V end lost 1 base, the J end lost 4 bases, and 7 bases lay between the germline ends. This CDR3 is built from 14 residues. Germline V gene sequence: CDR1 LGHDT, CDR2 YNNKEL (reference sequence). CDR3 nucleotides: TGTGCCAGCAGCCAAGCGGGTTTTAATGAAAAACTGTTTTTT. It encodes CASSQAGFNEKLFF.

The chain is built from TRBV2 and TRBJ1-2, with no clear D. The V end lost 1 base, the J end lost 9 bases, and 15 bases lay between the germline ends. Germline-derived CDR1 and CDR2 are SNHLY and FYNNEI. The CDR3 sequence is 14 residues long. CDR3 region: CASSEVRRPMSYTF. CDR3 sequence (DNA): TGTGCCAGCAGTGAAGTCCGTCGTCCTATGAGCTACACCTTC.

V usage is TRBV30 and J usage is TRBJ1-4; 9 bases fit TRBD1. The J segment lost 7 bases and the V segment lost 5 bases, leaving 8 bases of the junction unmatched. CDR3 length equals 14 residues. Germline V gene lookup returns CDR1 GTSNPN and CDR2 SVGIG (reference sequence). The CDR3 sequence is CAWGTGGLGEKLFF. The CDR3 DNA is TGTGCCTGGGGTACAGGGGGCCTAGGTGAAAAACTGTTTTTT.

The CDR3 here is CASSYHLTRYTGELFF. CDR3 DNA sequence: TGTGCCAGCAGTTACCACTTGACTCGTTACACCGGGGAGCTGTTTTTT. The chain combines TRBV6-2 or TRBV6-3 with TRBJ2-2; D is unresolved. This CDR3 is 16 amino acids long. Trimming shortened V by 2 bases and J by 3 bases, and 13 bases separated the two germline ends. CDR1 MNHEY and CDR2 SVGEGT come from the germline V gene.

This chain links TRBV7-9 with TRBJ2-2; 9 bases agree with TRBD1. The CDR3 length is 18 residues. The trim removed 4 bases at V and 6 bases at J, leaving 15 bases unmatched. Germline CDR1 reads SEHNR; CDR2 reads FQNEAQ (reference sequence). The chain's CDR3 is CASSSPPGTGNTAGELFF. CDR3 nucleotides: TGTGCCAGCAGCTCGCCCCCGGGGACAGGGAACACCGCCGGGGAGCTGTTTTTT.

CDR3 bases: TGTGCCAGTAGGACAGAACAAGAGACCCAGTACTTC. Amino acids: CASRTEQETQYF. V is TRBV6-5 and J is TRBJ2-5, with D perhaps matching TRBD1 (6 bases). This CDR3 region has 12 residues. From germline, CDR1 is MNHEY and CDR2 SVGAGI. V dropped 9 bases and J dropped 2 bases, with 10 bases sitting between them.

This chain links TRBV6-4 with TRBJ2-1, with 9 bases matching TRBD2. The germline CDR1 and CDR2 sequences are MRHNA and SNTAGT. After removal of 4 bases from V and 4 bases from J, the junction contained 5 bases not matched to a gene. The CDR3 sequence is 15 residues long. In nucleotides, the CDR3 is TGTGCCAGCAGTGTGGGCGGGAGGGCTTACAATGAGCAGTTCTTC. Translation gives CASSVGGRAYNEQFF.

The rearrangement joins TRBV3-1 (or the pseudogene TRBV3-2) to TRBJ2-3, with 10 positions matching TRBD2. The length of the CDR3 is 17 residues. Losses at the gene ends were 0 bases for V and 5 bases for J; bases not matched to a gene: 8. Germline V gene sequence: CDR1 LGHDT, CDR2 YNNKEL (reference sequence). The CDR3 protein is CASSQDLAGARGDTQYF. DNA of the CDR3: TGTGCCAGCAGCCAAGATCTAGCGGGGGCCCGGGGAGATACGCAGTATTTT.

V gene TRBV9 combines with J gene TRBJ1-4, with 7 bases that match TRBD1. The CDR3 consists of 15 residues. Germline CDR1 is SGDLS and CDR2 is YYNGEE. V gave up 4 bases and J gave up 8 bases; unmatched junction bases: 11. CDR3 amino acids: CASSSPGGSSEKLFF. CDR3 coding DNA: TGTGCCAGCAGCTCACCAGGGGGGTCGAGCGAAAAACTGTTTTTT.

The gene calls are TRBV7-2 and TRBJ2-5; 9 nucleotides agree with TRBD2. After removal of 7 bases from V and 4 bases from J, the junction contained 13 bases not matched to a gene. This CDR3 has 16 amino acids. Germline V gene lookup returns CDR1 SGHTA and CDR2 FQGNSA. Here the CDR3 DNA reads TGTGCCAGCACCCCTAGTCTAGCGGGAAGGGGAGAGACCCAGTACTTC. It codes for CASTPSLAGRGETQYF.